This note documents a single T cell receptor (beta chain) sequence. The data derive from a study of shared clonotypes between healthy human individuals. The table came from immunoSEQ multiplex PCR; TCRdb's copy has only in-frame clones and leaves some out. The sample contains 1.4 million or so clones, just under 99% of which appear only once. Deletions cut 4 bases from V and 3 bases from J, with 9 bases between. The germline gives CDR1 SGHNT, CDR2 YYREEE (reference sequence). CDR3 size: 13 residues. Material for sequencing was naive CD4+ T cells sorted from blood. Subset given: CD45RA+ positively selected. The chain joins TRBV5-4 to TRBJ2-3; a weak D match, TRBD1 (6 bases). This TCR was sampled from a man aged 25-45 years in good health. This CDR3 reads CASSKTGTDTQYF. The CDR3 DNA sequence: TGTGCCAGCAGCAAAACAGGGACAGATACGCAGTATTTT.